One sample yielded the 10 T cell receptor beta chains listed below, sequenced in a study of blood T cell repertoires in COVID-19. Data came from immunoSEQ multiplex PCR; TCRdb stores just in-frame clones and leaves some out. The sample yields about 62,000 clones, approximately 92% seen once. The sample comprised peripheral blood. These receptors were obtained from a human donor in a cohort sampled during active COVID-19.

This clone occurred once. The chain couples TRBV11-2 to TRBJ2-4; the match to TRBD2 covers 13 bases. J was trimmed by 8 bases and V by 1 base; bases with no gene match: 5. This CDR3 region has 16 residues. Germline CDR1 reads SGHAT; CDR2 reads FQNNGV. CDR3 protein: CASSLGTSGGRDIQYF. The DNA of the CDR3 is TGTGCCAGCAGCTTAGGGACTAGCGGGGGACGGGACATTCAGTACTTC.

The chain combines TRBV27 with TRBJ2-7; possible D gene TRBD2, 6 bases. Germline V gene sequence: CDR1 MNHEY, CDR2 SMNVEV (reference sequence). V lost 1 base to trimming and J lost 4 bases, with 20 bases between them. CDR3 size: 17 residues. CDR3 DNA: TGTGCCAGCAGTTTATTTTTCCGGGGGAGTGATTATTACGAGCAGTACTTC. It yields the protein CASSLFFRGSDYYEQYF.

The V and J genes are TRBV7-2 and TRBJ2-3; 8 bases align to TRBD2. This CDR3 comprises 15 residues. Germline assignment: CDR1 SGHTA and CDR2 FQGNSA. With 5 bases clipped from V and 3 bases from J, the junction kept 7 bases outside the gene matches. CDR3 in amino acids: CASSGDGGATDTQYF. The CDR3 DNA sequence: TGTGCCAGCAGCGGGGACGGGGGGGCAACAGATACGCAGTATTTT.

The DNA of the CDR3 is TGTGCCAGCAGTTCGGGACAGGGGTCCTACGAGCAGTACTTC. It encodes CASSSGQGSYEQYF. V gene TRBV6-5 combines with J gene TRBJ2-7; 10 positions agree with TRBD1. The CDR3 is made up of 14 amino acids. V shed 4 bases, J shed 1 base, and the junction held 1 base outside the gene matches. The germline V gene encodes CDR1 MNHEY and CDR2 SVGAGI.

The rearrangement joins TRBV5-4 to TRBJ2-1, with D tentatively TRBD2 (6 bases). The V gene lost 2 bases and the J gene lost 7 bases, with 16 bases spanning the gap. This CDR3 has 15 residues. CDR1 and CDR2 from the germline V gene are SGHNT and YYREEE (reference sequence). The CDR3 bases are TGTGCCAGCAGCTTCCCGACTAGTAAAGGGAATGAGCAGTTCTTC. Its protein product is CASSFPTSKGNEQFF.

This clone was found once. The chain is built from TRBV7-9 and TRBJ1-4, with D uncertain. V lost 2 bases, J lost 7 bases, and 11 bases lay in between. Looked up from germline, CDR1 is SEHNR and CDR2 is FQNEAQ (reference sequence). The CDR3 totals 14 residues. CDR3 bases: TGTGCCAGCAGCTTAAGAGGGAGTGGTGAAAAACTGTTTTTT. Protein product: CASSLRGSGEKLFF.

The chain employs TRBV6-6 and TRBJ1-6; D is undetermined. The CDR3 covers 15 residues. The germline V gene has CDR1 MNHNY and CDR2 SVGAGI (reference sequence). V was trimmed by 7 bases and J by 0 bases, leaving 10 bases between them. CDR3 in amino acids: CASKDGLSYNSPLHF. CDR3 coding DNA: TGTGCCAGCAAAGACGGACTCTCCTATAATTCACCCCTCCACTTT.

V usage is TRBV18 and J usage is TRBJ2-7, with 14 bases matching TRBD2. The trim removed 0 bases at V and 4 bases at J, leaving 8 bases unmatched. This CDR3 has 18 amino acids. CDR1 is KGHSH, CDR2 LQKENI, per germline. The CDR3 reads CASSPPGLAGARGYEQYF. CDR3 DNA: TGTGCCAGCTCACCACCGGGACTAGCGGGAGCTAGAGGGTACGAGCAGTACTTC. The full variable domain, rest sourced from reference TRBV18 and TRBJ2-7, is NAGVMQNPRHLVRRRGQEARLRCSPMKGHSHVYWYRQLPEEGLKFMVYLQKENIIDESGMPKERFSAEFPKEGPSILRIQQVVRGDSAAYFCASSPPGLAGARGYEQYFGPGTRLTVT.

As concerns this clone: Other DNA sequences in the sample encode the same CDR3. The rearrangement joins TRBV5-6 to TRBJ2-7; 9 positions agree with TRBD1. Per germline, CDR1 SGHDT and CDR2 YYEEEE. V was clipped by 1 base and J by 5 bases; unmatched bases: 13. The CDR3 is made up of 17 amino acids. CDR3 nucleotides: TGTGCCAGCAGCTTGATACAAGGGGGACAGGGATTTAACGAGCAGTACTTC. It yields the protein CASSLIQGGQGFNEQYF.

The chain links TRBV6-2 or TRBV6-3 to TRBJ1-1; the D gene is possibly TRBD1 (6 bases). The germline V gene has CDR1 MNHEY and CDR2 SVGEGT. Trimming took 4 bases from V and 6 from J, leaving 24 bases between them. CDR3 length: 17 residues. CDR3 protein: CASSSSSRGRFLSEAFF. The CDR3, as DNA: TGTGCCAGCAGTTCCTCCTCCAGGGGTCGTTTTCTTTCTGAAGCTTTCTTT.